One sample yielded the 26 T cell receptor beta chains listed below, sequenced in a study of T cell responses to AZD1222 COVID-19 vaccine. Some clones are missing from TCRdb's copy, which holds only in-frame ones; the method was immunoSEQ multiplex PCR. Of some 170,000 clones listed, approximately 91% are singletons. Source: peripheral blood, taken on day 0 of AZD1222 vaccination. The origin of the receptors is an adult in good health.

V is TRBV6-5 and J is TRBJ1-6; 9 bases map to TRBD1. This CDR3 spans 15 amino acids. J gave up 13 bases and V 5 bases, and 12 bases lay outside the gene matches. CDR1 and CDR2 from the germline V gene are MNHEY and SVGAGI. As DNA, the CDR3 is TGTGCCAGCAGTCCCCCGGGGACAGGGTCCCATCCCCTCCACTTT. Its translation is CASSPPGTGSHPLHF.

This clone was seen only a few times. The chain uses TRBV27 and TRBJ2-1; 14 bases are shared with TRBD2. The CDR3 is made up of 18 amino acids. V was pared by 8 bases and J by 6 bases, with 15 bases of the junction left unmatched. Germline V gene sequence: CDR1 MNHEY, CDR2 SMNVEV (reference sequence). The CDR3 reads CASARGLAGVPSSNEQFF. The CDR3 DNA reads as TGTGCCAGCGCCAGGGGACTAGCGGGGGTTCCCTCTAGCAATGAGCAGTTCTTC.

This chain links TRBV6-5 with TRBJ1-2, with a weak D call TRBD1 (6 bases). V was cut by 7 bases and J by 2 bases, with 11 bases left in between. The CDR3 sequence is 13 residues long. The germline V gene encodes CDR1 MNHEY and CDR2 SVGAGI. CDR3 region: CASMAGTNYGYTF. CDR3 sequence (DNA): TGTGCCAGCATGGCCGGGACAAACTATGGCTACACCTTC.

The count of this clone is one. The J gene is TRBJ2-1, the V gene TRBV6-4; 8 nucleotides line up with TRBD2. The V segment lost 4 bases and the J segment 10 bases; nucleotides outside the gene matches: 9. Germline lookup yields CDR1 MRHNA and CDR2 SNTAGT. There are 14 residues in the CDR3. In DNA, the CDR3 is TGTGCCAGCAGTGTGGGAGCGGGGGAGGTGGAGCAGTTCTTC. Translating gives CASSVGAGEVEQFF.

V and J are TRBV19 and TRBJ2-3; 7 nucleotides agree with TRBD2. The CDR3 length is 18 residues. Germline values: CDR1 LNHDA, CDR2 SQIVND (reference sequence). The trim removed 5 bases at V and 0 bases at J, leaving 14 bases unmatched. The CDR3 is CASSPLGRADLSTDTQYF. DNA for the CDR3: TGTGCCAGTAGTCCCCTGGGGAGGGCCGATTTAAGCACAGATACGCAGTATTTT.

CDR3 in DNA: TGCGCCAGCAGCCAGCTTTTCGGACTAGCCTCACCCAAAAGCTCCTACAATGAGCAGTTCTTC. Its protein is CASSQLFGLASPKSSYNEQFF. The V gene is TRBV4-1, the J gene TRBJ2-1; 8 bases match TRBD2. CDR3 length: 21 amino acids. Germline V CDR1 and CDR2: MGHRA, YSYEKL. V shed 3 bases, J shed 0 bases, and the junction held 19 bases outside the gene matches.

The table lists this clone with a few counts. This chain's CDR3 is CASSEGPSGINEQFF. CDR3 bases: TGTGCCAGCAGTGAAGGCCCTAGCGGGATAAATGAGCAGTTCTTC. This chain joins TRBV6-1 and TRBJ2-1, with 9 positions matching TRBD2. V trimming: 1 base; J trimming: 7 bases; junction bases outside the gene matches: 5. The CDR3 is made up of 15 amino acids. Germline V gene data show CDR1 as MNHNS and CDR2 as SASEGT.

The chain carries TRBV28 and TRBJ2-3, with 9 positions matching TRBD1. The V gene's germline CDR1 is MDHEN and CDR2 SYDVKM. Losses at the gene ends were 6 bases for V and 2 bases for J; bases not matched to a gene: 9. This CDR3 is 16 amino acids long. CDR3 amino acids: CASRETGGPNTDTQYF. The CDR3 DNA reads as TGTGCCAGCAGAGAAACAGGGGGCCCCAACACAGATACGCAGTATTTT.

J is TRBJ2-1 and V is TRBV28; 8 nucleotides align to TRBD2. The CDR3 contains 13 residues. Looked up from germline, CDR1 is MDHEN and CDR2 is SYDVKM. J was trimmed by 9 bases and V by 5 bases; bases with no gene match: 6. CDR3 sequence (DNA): TGTGCCAGCAGTAGGACTAGCCGAGGTGAGCAGTTCTTC. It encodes CASSRTSRGEQFF.

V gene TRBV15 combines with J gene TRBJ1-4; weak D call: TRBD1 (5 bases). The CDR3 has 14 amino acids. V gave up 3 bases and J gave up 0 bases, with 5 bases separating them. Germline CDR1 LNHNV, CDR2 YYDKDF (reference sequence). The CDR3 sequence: CATSRGATNEKLFF. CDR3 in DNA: TGTGCCACCAGCAGGGGGGCAACTAATGAAAAACTGTTTTTT.

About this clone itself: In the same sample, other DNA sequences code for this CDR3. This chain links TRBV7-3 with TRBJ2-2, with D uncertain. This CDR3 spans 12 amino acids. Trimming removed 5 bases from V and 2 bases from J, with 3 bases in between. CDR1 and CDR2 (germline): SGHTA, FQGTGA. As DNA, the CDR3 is TGTGCCAGCAGCATAAACACCGGGGAGCTGTTTTTT. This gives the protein CASSINTGELFF.

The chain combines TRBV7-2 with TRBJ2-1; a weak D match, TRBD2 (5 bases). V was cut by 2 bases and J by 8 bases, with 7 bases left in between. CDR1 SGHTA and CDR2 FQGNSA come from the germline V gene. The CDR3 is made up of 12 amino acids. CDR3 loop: CASSLIAYEQFF. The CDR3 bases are TGTGCCAGCAGCTTAATAGCGTATGAGCAGTTCTTC.

CDR3 residues: CASSSTRAGYTF. The CDR3 nucleotides are TGTGCCAGCAGCTCGACCCGGGCAGGCTACACCTTC. The rearrangement links TRBV6-5 to TRBJ1-2; D is ambiguous. Trimming took 6 bases from V and 8 from J, leaving 13 bases between them. The CDR3 has 12 residues. Germline V gene lookup returns CDR1 MNHEY and CDR2 SVGAGI.

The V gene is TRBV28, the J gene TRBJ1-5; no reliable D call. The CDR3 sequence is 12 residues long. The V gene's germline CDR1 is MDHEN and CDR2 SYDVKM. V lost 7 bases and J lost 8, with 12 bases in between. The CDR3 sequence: CASNVQREPQHF. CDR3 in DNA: TGTGCCAGCAATGTTCAAAGGGAGCCCCAGCATTTT.

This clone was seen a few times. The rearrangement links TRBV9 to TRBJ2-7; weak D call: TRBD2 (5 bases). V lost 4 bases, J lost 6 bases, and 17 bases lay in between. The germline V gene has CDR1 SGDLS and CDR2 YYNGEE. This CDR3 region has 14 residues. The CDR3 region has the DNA TGTGCCAGCAGCCAAGGAGGTTCGGGGAGCGAGCAGTACTTC. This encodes CASSQGGSGSEQYF.

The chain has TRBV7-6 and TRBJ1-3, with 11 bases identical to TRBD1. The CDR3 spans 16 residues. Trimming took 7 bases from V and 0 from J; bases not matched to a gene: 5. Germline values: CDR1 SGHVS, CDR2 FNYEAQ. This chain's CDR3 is CASTLGTGGSGNTIYF. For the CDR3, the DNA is TGTGCCAGCACCCTCGGGACAGGGGGCTCTGGAAACACCATATATTTT.

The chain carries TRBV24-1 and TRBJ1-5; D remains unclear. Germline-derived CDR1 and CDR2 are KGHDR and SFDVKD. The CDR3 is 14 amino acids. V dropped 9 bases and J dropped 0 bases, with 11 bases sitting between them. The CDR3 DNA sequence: TGTGCCACCGCAAGATTTTATAGCAATCAGCCCCAGCATTTT. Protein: CATARFYSNQPQHF.

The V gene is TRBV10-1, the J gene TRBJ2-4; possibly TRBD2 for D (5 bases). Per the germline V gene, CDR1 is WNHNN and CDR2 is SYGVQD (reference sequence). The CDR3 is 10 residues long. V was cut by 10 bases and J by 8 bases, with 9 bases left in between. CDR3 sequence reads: CAIRRDIQYF. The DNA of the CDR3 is TGCGCCATCCGGCGGGACATTCAGTACTTC.

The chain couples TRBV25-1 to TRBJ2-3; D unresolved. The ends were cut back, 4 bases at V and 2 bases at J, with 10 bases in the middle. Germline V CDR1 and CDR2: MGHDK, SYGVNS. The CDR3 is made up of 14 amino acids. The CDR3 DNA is TGTGCCAGCAGTGGAAAGCGACTCACAGATACGCAGTATTTT. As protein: CASSGKRLTDTQYF.

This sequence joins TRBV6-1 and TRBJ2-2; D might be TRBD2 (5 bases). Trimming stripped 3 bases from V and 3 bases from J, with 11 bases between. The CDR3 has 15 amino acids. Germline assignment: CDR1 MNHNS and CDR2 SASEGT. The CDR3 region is CASSEAGVHTGELFF. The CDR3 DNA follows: TGTGCCAGCAGTGAGGCCGGGGTGCACACCGGGGAGCTGTTTTTT.

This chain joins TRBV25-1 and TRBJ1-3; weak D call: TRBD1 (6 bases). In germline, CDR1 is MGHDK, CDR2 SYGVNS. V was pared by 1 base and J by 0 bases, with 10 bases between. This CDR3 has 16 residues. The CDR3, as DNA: TGTGCCAGCAGTGAATCATGGGGGGCCTCTGGAAACACCATATATTTT. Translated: CASSESWGASGNTIYF.

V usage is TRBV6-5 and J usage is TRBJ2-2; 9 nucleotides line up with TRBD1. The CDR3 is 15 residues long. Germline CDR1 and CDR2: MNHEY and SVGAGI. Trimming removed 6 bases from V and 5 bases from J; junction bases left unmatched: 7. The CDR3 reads CASSSQGAGTGELFF. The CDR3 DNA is TGTGCCAGCAGCTCACAGGGGGCTGGGACCGGGGAGCTGTTTTTT.

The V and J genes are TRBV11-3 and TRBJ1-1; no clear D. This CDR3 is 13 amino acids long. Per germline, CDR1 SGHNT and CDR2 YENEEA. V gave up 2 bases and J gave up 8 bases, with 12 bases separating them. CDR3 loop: CASSLQWDSEAFF. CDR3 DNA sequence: TGTGCCAGCAGCTTACAATGGGATTCCGAAGCTTTCTTT.

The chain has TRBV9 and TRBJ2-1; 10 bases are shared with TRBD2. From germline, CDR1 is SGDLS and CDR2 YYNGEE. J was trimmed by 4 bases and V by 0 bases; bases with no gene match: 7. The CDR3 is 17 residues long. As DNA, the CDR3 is TGTGCCAGCAGCGTAGCTGCTAGCGGGGGCCCTTACAATGAGCAGTTCTTC. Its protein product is CASSVAASGGPYNEQFF.

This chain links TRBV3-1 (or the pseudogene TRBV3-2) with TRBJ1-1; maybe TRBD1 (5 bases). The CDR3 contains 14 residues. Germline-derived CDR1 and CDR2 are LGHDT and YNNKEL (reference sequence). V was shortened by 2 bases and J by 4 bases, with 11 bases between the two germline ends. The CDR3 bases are TGTGCCAGCAGCCAAAGAGGGGAACCCACTGAAGCTTTCTTT. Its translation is CASSQRGEPTEAFF.

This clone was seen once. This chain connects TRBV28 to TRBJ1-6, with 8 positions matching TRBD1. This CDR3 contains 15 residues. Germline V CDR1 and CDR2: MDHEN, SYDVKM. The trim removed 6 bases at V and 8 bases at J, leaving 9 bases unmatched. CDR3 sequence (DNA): TGTGCCAGCAGGCCTGGGACAGGTGGTTATTCACCCCTCCACTTT. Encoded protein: CASRPGTGGYSPLHF.